Following are 17 T cell receptor beta chains from one sample sequenced in a study of cytomegalovirus exposure and HLA in healthy donors. PCR amplification relied on 60 Vbeta primers (plus 13 Jbeta primers). Repertoires were generated with immunoSEQ multiplex PCR, while TCRdb's copy carries only in-frame clones and drops some. Found here are under 150,000 clones, about 73% of them singletons; the top ten hold 2.5% to 3.5%. What was sequenced was PBMCs. Receptor source: a man in his forties in good health and CMV-seropositive.

The chain links TRBV7-9 to TRBJ1-3, with 8 bases lining up with TRBD1. This CDR3 is 14 amino acids long. With V trimmed by 4 bases and J by 3 bases, 2 bases remained unmatched. Germline V lookup: CDR1 SEHNR, CDR2 FQNEAQ (reference sequence). CDR3 DNA sequence: TGTGCCAGCAGCTCAGGGGGCTTTGGAAACACCATATATTTT. This encodes CASSSGGFGNTIYF.

This clone came up once. V and J are TRBV6-6 and TRBJ1-2; the D gene is possibly TRBD1 (6 bases). V shed 0 bases and J shed 2 bases, with 10 bases lying between them. The CDR3 runs to 15 residues. CDR1 MNHNY and CDR2 SVGAGI come from the germline V gene (reference sequence). Written as DNA, the CDR3 is TGTGCCAGCAGTTACTCACAACAGGGAAACTATGGCTACACCTTC. Translated, it gives CASSYSQQGNYGYTF.

This clone has more than one count but fewer than ten. The rearrangement links TRBV19 to TRBJ1-1; 7 nucleotides align to TRBD1. With V trimmed by 4 bases and J by 7 bases, 3 bases remained unmatched. The CDR3 is 12 residues long. Germline V gene lookup returns CDR1 LNHDA and CDR2 SQIVND (reference sequence). The CDR3: CASSSRQGEAFF. The CDR3 nucleotides read TGTGCCAGTAGTAGCCGACAGGGTGAAGCTTTCTTT.

The rearrangement joins TRBV11-2 to TRBJ2-6; 8 bases line up with TRBD1. CDR3 length: 17 amino acids. The V gene's germline CDR1 is SGHAT and CDR2 FQNNGV. The V gene end was trimmed by 3 bases and the J gene end by 4 bases; junction bases not matched to a gene: 8. The CDR3 region is CASSFPPGGGGANVLTF. The DNA of the CDR3 is TGTGCCAGCAGCTTTCCCCCAGGGGGCGGGGGGGCCAACGTCCTGACTTTC.

The rearrangement uses TRBV7-9 and TRBJ1-1, with 10 bases matching TRBD1. The J segment lost 4 bases and the V segment lost 5 bases, leaving 7 bases of the junction unmatched. Germline CDR1 and CDR2: SEHNR and FQNEAQ (reference sequence). This CDR3 has 15 residues. The CDR3 DNA is TGTGCCAGCAGCGGGGGACAGGGGATATTCACTGAAGCTTTCTTT. Protein sequence: CASSGGQGIFTEAFF.

The rearrangement uses TRBV28 and TRBJ2-3; TRBD2 matches at 8 bases. Germline assignment: CDR1 MDHEN and CDR2 SYDVKM. Trimming removed 1 base from V and 7 bases from J; junction bases left unmatched: 10. The CDR3 length is 16 residues. As DNA, the CDR3 is TGTGCCAGCAGTTTATTGTCAGCGGGAGAACGAAATACGCAGTATTTT. This codes for CASSLLSAGERNTQYF.

Of note for this clone: Other nucleotide sequences in the sample specify the same CDR3. The chain has TRBV30 and TRBJ1-6; no firm D call. V was shortened by 1 base and J by 13 bases, with 11 bases between the two germline ends. This CDR3 spans 12 amino acids. Germline-derived CDR1 and CDR2 are GTSNPN and SVGIG (reference sequence). The CDR3 reads CAWSGGVSPLHF. CDR3 nucleotides: TGTGCCTGGAGTGGCGGGGTCTCCCCCCTCCACTTT.

The chain uses TRBV5-6 and TRBJ2-7, with D tentatively TRBD2 (6 bases). The CDR3 sequence is 14 residues long. Germline V lookup: CDR1 SGHDT, CDR2 YYEEEE. V lost 0 bases, J lost 3 bases, and 10 bases lay in between. CDR3 coding DNA: TGTGCCAGCAGCTTGGCTGCGGGGAGCTACGAGCAGTACTTC. Encoded protein: CASSLAAGSYEQYF. The full variable domain, with the rest looked up from reference TRBV5-6 and TRBJ2-7, is DAGVTQSPTHLIKTRGQQVTLRCSPKSGHDTVSWYQQALGQGPQFIFQYYEEEERQRGNFPDRFSGHQFPNYSSELNVNALLLGDSALYLCASSLAAGSYEQYFGPGTRLTVT.

The V call is TRBV6-1, the J call TRBJ2-3; the match to TRBD1 covers 7 bases. CDR3 size: 14 residues. The V segment lost 8 bases and the J segment 8 bases; nucleotides outside the gene matches: 13. The germline V gene encodes CDR1 MNHNS and CDR2 SASEGT. In DNA, the CDR3 is TGTGCCAGCGGCGACAGGGCGGGTTCAGGTACGCAGTATTTT. Its translation: CASGDRAGSGTQYF.

A remark on this clone: One end of the junction varies from germline; a read error may be responsible. V usage is TRBV7-9 and J usage is TRBJ2-1; perhaps TRBD2 as D (6 bases). Per the germline V gene, CDR1 is SEHNR and CDR2 is FQNEAQ (reference sequence). CDR3 length: 13 amino acids. In DNA, the CDR3 is TGTTCCAGCAGCTTAGGTTCGGCGGGGGAGCAGTTCTTC. It translates to CSSSLGSAGEQFF.

Remarks on this clone: The junction departs from the called germline gene at one end, perhaps through a read error. The chain uses TRBV7-9 and TRBJ2-1; D uncertain. The CDR3 loop spans 14 amino acids. CDR1 SEHNR and CDR2 FQNEAQ come from the germline V gene (reference sequence). The CDR3 DNA reads as TGTTCCAGCAGCTTAAGCGTCGTATACAATGAGCAGTTCTTC. As protein: CSSSLSVVYNEQFF. The whole variable domain, remainder taken from reference TRBV7-9 and TRBJ2-1, is DTGVSQNPRHKITKRGQNVTFRCDPISEHNRLYWYRQTLGQGPEFLTYFQNEAQLEKSRLLSDRFSAERPKGSFSTLEIQRTEQGDSAMYLCSSSLSVVYNEQFFGPGTRLTVL.

The rearrangement joins TRBV6-1 to TRBJ2-3, with a tentative D call TRBD2 (6 bases). The CDR3 extends over 15 amino acids. V was cut by 0 bases and J by 5 bases, with 12 bases left in between. Germline CDR1 and CDR2: MNHNS and SASEGT. The CDR3 DNA reads as TGTGCCAGCAGTGAAGCCGCGGGACTGGTAGATACGCAGTATTTT. Translated: CASSEAAGLVDTQYF.

The gene calls are TRBV5-1 and TRBJ2-7; D gene ambiguous. CDR3 size: 14 residues. Germline values: CDR1 SGHRS, CDR2 YFSETQ. The ends were cut back, 2 bases at V and 1 base at J, with 10 bases in the middle. CDR3 sequence (DNA): TGCGCCAGCAGCTTCCTAGACGGTTCCTACGAGCAGTACTTC. It specifies CASSFLDGSYEQYF.

The rearrangement links TRBV6-4 to TRBJ1-2; D gene unclear. This CDR3 contains 13 residues. Germline assignment: CDR1 MRHNA and CDR2 SNTAGT. V shed 2 bases and J shed 4 bases, with 8 bases lying between them. CDR3 DNA: TGTGCCAGCAGTGACGGTTACGGCTATGGCTACACCTTC. Encoded protein: CASSDGYGYGYTF.

The chain couples TRBV27 to TRBJ2-1; TRBD1 matches at 7 bases. V lost 5 bases, J lost 7 bases, and 20 bases stayed unmatched. The germline V gene has CDR1 MNHEY and CDR2 SMNVEV (reference sequence). This CDR3 contains 18 residues. The CDR3 nucleotides are TGTGCCAGCAGTCGGCAAGGGGGCCGTGGCTATAGTGTGAATGAGCAGTTCTTC. Translating gives CASSRQGGRGYSVNEQFF.

The chain uses TRBV5-6 and TRBJ2-1; D is possibly TRBD1 (6 bases). The germline V gene encodes CDR1 SGHDT and CDR2 YYEEEE. The CDR3 runs 16 residues. V was shortened by 3 bases and J by 5 bases, with 18 bases between the two germline ends. The CDR3 spells CASSSTGFRADNEQFF. CDR3 sequence (DNA): TGTGCCAGCAGCTCAACAGGGTTTCGAGCAGACAATGAGCAGTTCTTC.

CDR3 residues: CASGTGVNQPQHF. The CDR3 DNA follows: TGTGCCAGCGGGACAGGGGTTAATCAGCCCCAGCATTTT. This rearrangement joins TRBV27 to TRBJ1-5, with 10 nucleotides matching TRBD1. J gave up 4 bases and V 8 bases, and 2 bases lay outside the gene matches. The germline gives CDR1 MNHEY, CDR2 SMNVEV (reference sequence). The CDR3 contains 13 residues.